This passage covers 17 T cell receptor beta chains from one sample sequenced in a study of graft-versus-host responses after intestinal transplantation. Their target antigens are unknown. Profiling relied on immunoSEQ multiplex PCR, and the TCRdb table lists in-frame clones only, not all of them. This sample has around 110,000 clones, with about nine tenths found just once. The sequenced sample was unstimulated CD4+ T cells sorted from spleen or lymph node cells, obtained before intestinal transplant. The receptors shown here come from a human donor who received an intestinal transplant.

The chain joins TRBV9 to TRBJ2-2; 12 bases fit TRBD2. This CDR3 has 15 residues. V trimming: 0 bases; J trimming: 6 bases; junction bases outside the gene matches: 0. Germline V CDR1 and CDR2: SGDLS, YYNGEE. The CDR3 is CASSVASGRAGELFF. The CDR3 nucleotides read TGTGCCAGCAGCGTAGCTAGCGGGAGGGCCGGGGAGCTGTTTTTT.

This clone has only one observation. For the CDR3, the DNA is TGCAGCGTGGGGGGTAGACCAGACACAGATACGCAGTATTTT. Protein sequence: CSVGGRPDTDTQYF. The V call is TRBV29-1, the J call TRBJ2-3; TRBD2 might be the D (6 bases). Germline V gene data show CDR1 as SQVTM and CDR2 as ANQGSEA. The CDR3 has 14 amino acids. Trimming took 6 bases from V and 2 from J, leaving 15 bases between them.

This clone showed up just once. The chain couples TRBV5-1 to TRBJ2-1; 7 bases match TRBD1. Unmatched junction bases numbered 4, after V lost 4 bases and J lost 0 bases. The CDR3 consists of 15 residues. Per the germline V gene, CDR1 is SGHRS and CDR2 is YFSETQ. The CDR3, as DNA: TGCGCCAGCAGCGCAGGGGACAGCTCCTACAATGAGCAGTTCTTC. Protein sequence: CASSAGDSSYNEQFF.

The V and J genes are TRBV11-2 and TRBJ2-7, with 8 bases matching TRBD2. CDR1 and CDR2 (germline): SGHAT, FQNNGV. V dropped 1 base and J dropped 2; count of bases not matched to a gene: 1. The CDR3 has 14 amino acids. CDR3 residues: CASSLAGGAYEQYF. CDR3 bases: TGTGCCAGCAGCTTAGCGGGGGGGGCCTACGAGCAGTACTTC.

This CDR3 reads CASSQEGRVGYTF. The CDR3 DNA sequence: TGCGCCAGCAGCCAAGAGGGCAGGGTTGGCTACACCTTC. This sequence joins TRBV4-1 and TRBJ1-2; the D gene is possibly TRBD1 (5 bases). Per germline, CDR1 MGHRA and CDR2 YSYEKL. The V end lost 0 bases, the J end lost 7 bases, and 9 bases lay between the germline ends. The CDR3 is 13 residues long.

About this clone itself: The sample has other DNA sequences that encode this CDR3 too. The CDR3 protein is CASSLGGAYGYTF. In nucleotides, the CDR3 is TGTGCCAGCAGTTTGGGGGGGGCTTATGGCTACACCTTC. The genes are TRBV27 and TRBJ1-2; weak D call: TRBD1 (6 bases). Per germline, CDR1 MNHEY and CDR2 SMNVEV (reference sequence). V lost 3 bases to trimming and J lost 5 bases, with 10 bases between them. CDR3 length: 13 residues.

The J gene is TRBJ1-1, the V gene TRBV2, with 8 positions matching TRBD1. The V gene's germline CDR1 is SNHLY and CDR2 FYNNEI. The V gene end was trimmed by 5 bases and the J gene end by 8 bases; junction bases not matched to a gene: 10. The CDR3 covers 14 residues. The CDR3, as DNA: TGTGCCAGCAGTAGGGCAGGGGGCTTATCGGAAGCTTTCTTT. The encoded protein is CASSRAGGLSEAFF.

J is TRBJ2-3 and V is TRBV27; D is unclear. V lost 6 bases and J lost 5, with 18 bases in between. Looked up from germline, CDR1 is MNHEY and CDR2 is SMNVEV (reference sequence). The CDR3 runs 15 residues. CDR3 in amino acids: CASSSFVSPGDTQYF. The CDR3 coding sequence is TGTGCCAGCAGCTCCTTCGTTTCCCCCGGAGATACGCAGTATTTT.

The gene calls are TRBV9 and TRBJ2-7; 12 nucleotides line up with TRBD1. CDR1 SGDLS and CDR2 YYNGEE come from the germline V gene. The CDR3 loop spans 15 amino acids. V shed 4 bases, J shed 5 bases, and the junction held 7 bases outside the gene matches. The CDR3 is CASSRGGTGGNEQYF. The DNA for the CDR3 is TGTGCCAGCAGCCGAGGGGGGACAGGGGGCAACGAGCAGTACTTC.

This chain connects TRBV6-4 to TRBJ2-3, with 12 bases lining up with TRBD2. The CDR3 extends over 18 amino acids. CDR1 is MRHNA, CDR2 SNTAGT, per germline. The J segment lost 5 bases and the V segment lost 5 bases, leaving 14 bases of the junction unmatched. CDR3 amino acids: CASSPLAGGQLGGDTQYF. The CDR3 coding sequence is TGTGCCAGCAGTCCACTAGCGGGGGGCCAGTTGGGTGGAGATACGCAGTATTTT.

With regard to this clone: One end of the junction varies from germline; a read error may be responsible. CDR3 in amino acids: CASSMLRGGLALF. The CDR3 nucleotides read TGTGCCAGCAGTATGCTCCGGGGGGGACTGGCTTTATTC. The chain employs TRBV28 and TRBJ2-7, with 8 nucleotides matching TRBD2. Germline V gene data show CDR1 as MDHEN and CDR2 as SYDVKM. The CDR3 loop spans 13 amino acids.

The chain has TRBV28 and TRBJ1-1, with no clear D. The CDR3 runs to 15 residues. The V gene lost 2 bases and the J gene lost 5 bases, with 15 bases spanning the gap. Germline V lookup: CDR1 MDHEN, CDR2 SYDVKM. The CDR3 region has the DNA TGTGCCAGCAGTTTAGCCACTAATGGTAATACTGAAGCTTTCTTT. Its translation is CASSLATNGNTEAFF.

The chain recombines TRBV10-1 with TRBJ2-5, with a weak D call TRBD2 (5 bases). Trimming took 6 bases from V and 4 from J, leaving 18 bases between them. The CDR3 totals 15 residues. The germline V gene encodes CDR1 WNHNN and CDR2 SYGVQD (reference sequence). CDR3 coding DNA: TGCGCCAGCAGCGACGTAACGGGAAGCGCAGAGACCCAGTACTTC. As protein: CASSDVTGSAETQYF.

CDR3 sequence (DNA): TGTGCCAGCAGCTTAAGTCAAAGCTCCACAGATACGCAGTATTTT. Translated, it gives CASSLSQSSTDTQYF. The chain has TRBV7-9 and TRBJ2-3; no definite D call. From germline, CDR1 is SEHNR and CDR2 FQNEAQ (reference sequence). The CDR3 has 15 amino acids. V was trimmed by 2 bases and J by 2 bases, leaving 11 bases between them.

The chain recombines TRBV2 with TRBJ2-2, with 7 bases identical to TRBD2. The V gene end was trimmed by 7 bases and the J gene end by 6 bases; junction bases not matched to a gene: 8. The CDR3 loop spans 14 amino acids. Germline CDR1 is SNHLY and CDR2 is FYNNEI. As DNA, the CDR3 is TGTGCCAGCAAGGGGAGGGAAGGGGCCGGGGAGCTGTTTTTT. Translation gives CASKGREGAGELFF.

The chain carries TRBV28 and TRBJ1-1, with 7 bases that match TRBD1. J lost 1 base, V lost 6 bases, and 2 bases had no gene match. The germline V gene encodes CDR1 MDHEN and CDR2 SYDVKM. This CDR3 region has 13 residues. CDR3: CASSYRGNTEAFF. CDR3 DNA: TGTGCCAGCAGCTACAGGGGGAACACTGAAGCTTTCTTT.

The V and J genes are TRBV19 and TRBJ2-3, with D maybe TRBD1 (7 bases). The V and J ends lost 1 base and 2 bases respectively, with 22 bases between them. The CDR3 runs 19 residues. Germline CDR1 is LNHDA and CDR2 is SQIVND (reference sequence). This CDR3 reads CASSIGRGPEFSYTDTQYF. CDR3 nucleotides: TGTGCCAGTAGTATAGGGAGGGGGCCGGAGTTTTCGTACACAGATACGCAGTATTTT. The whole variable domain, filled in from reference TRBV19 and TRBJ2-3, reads DGGITQSPKYLFRKEGQNVTLSCEQNLNHDAMYWYRQDPGQGLRLIYYSQIVNDFQKGDIAEGYSVSREKKESFPLTVTSAQKNPTAFYLCASSIGRGPEFSYTDTQYFGPGTRLTVL.